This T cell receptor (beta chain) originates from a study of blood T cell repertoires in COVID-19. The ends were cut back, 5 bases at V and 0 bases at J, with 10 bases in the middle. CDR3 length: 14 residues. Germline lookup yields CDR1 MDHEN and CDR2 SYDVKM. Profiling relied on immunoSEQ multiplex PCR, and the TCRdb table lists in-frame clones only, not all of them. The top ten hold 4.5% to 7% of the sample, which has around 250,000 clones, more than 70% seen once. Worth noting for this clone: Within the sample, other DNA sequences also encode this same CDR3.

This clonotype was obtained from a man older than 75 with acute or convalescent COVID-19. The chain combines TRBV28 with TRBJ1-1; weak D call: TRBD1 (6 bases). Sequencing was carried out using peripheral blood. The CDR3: CASSRRGMNTEAFF. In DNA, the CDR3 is TGTGCCAGCAGTCGAAGGGGGATGAACACTGAAGCTTTCTTT.